This T cell receptor beta chain was documented in a study of blood T cells in healthy people across ages. Study outcomes and limitations: Getting older went along with TCR beta diversity per million T cells dropping roughly linearly.

The donors, all healthy, were Caucasians living in Russia, aged about 6 to 100. In each sample, at least 7 million PBMCs were isolated. About this clonotype itself: The antigen remains unidentified.

A second PCR, run for about 7 to 11 cycles, used a sample-barcoded 5' primer plus a J-beta primer mix. TCRdb used MiXCR to reprocess the 5' RACE reads, holding one entry per CDR3 protein. This sample yields fewer than 700,000 distinct CDR3 sequences, of which approximately 40% are seen a single time; about 32% belongs to the top ten. Germline V gene data show CDR1 as DFQATT and CDR2 as SNEGSKA (reference sequence). The CDR3 contains 13 residues. V gave up 2 bases and J gave up 8 bases, with 15 bases separating them. Sequencing was done on a sample of blood. The TCR originated in an older man in good health. The chain recombines TRBV20-1 with TRBJ1-2; D is undetermined. CDR3 nucleotide sequence: TGCAGTGCTAGAAAAGAGCTGAAACAGGGCTACACCTTC. Translation: CSARKELKQGYTF.